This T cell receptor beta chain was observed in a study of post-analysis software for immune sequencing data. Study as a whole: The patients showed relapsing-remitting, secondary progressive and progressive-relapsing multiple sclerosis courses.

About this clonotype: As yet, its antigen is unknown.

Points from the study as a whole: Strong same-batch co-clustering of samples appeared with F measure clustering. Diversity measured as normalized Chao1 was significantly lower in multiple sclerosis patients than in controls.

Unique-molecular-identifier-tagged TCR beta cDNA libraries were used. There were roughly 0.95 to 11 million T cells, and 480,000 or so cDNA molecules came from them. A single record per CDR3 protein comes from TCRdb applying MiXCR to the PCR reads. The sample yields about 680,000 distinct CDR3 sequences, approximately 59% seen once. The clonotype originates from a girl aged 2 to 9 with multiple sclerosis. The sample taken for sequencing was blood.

The CDR3: CASSSIRGGMGNEQFF. The DNA for the CDR3 is TGTGCCAGCAGTTCTATCAGAGGGGGTATGGGCAATGAGCAGTTCTTC. The chain links TRBV6-2 or TRBV6-3 to TRBJ2-1, with D possibly matching TRBD1 (6 bases). This CDR3 comprises 16 residues. The germline V gene has CDR1 MNHEY and CDR2 SVGEGT. V was cut by 4 bases and J by 6 bases, with 19 bases left in between.